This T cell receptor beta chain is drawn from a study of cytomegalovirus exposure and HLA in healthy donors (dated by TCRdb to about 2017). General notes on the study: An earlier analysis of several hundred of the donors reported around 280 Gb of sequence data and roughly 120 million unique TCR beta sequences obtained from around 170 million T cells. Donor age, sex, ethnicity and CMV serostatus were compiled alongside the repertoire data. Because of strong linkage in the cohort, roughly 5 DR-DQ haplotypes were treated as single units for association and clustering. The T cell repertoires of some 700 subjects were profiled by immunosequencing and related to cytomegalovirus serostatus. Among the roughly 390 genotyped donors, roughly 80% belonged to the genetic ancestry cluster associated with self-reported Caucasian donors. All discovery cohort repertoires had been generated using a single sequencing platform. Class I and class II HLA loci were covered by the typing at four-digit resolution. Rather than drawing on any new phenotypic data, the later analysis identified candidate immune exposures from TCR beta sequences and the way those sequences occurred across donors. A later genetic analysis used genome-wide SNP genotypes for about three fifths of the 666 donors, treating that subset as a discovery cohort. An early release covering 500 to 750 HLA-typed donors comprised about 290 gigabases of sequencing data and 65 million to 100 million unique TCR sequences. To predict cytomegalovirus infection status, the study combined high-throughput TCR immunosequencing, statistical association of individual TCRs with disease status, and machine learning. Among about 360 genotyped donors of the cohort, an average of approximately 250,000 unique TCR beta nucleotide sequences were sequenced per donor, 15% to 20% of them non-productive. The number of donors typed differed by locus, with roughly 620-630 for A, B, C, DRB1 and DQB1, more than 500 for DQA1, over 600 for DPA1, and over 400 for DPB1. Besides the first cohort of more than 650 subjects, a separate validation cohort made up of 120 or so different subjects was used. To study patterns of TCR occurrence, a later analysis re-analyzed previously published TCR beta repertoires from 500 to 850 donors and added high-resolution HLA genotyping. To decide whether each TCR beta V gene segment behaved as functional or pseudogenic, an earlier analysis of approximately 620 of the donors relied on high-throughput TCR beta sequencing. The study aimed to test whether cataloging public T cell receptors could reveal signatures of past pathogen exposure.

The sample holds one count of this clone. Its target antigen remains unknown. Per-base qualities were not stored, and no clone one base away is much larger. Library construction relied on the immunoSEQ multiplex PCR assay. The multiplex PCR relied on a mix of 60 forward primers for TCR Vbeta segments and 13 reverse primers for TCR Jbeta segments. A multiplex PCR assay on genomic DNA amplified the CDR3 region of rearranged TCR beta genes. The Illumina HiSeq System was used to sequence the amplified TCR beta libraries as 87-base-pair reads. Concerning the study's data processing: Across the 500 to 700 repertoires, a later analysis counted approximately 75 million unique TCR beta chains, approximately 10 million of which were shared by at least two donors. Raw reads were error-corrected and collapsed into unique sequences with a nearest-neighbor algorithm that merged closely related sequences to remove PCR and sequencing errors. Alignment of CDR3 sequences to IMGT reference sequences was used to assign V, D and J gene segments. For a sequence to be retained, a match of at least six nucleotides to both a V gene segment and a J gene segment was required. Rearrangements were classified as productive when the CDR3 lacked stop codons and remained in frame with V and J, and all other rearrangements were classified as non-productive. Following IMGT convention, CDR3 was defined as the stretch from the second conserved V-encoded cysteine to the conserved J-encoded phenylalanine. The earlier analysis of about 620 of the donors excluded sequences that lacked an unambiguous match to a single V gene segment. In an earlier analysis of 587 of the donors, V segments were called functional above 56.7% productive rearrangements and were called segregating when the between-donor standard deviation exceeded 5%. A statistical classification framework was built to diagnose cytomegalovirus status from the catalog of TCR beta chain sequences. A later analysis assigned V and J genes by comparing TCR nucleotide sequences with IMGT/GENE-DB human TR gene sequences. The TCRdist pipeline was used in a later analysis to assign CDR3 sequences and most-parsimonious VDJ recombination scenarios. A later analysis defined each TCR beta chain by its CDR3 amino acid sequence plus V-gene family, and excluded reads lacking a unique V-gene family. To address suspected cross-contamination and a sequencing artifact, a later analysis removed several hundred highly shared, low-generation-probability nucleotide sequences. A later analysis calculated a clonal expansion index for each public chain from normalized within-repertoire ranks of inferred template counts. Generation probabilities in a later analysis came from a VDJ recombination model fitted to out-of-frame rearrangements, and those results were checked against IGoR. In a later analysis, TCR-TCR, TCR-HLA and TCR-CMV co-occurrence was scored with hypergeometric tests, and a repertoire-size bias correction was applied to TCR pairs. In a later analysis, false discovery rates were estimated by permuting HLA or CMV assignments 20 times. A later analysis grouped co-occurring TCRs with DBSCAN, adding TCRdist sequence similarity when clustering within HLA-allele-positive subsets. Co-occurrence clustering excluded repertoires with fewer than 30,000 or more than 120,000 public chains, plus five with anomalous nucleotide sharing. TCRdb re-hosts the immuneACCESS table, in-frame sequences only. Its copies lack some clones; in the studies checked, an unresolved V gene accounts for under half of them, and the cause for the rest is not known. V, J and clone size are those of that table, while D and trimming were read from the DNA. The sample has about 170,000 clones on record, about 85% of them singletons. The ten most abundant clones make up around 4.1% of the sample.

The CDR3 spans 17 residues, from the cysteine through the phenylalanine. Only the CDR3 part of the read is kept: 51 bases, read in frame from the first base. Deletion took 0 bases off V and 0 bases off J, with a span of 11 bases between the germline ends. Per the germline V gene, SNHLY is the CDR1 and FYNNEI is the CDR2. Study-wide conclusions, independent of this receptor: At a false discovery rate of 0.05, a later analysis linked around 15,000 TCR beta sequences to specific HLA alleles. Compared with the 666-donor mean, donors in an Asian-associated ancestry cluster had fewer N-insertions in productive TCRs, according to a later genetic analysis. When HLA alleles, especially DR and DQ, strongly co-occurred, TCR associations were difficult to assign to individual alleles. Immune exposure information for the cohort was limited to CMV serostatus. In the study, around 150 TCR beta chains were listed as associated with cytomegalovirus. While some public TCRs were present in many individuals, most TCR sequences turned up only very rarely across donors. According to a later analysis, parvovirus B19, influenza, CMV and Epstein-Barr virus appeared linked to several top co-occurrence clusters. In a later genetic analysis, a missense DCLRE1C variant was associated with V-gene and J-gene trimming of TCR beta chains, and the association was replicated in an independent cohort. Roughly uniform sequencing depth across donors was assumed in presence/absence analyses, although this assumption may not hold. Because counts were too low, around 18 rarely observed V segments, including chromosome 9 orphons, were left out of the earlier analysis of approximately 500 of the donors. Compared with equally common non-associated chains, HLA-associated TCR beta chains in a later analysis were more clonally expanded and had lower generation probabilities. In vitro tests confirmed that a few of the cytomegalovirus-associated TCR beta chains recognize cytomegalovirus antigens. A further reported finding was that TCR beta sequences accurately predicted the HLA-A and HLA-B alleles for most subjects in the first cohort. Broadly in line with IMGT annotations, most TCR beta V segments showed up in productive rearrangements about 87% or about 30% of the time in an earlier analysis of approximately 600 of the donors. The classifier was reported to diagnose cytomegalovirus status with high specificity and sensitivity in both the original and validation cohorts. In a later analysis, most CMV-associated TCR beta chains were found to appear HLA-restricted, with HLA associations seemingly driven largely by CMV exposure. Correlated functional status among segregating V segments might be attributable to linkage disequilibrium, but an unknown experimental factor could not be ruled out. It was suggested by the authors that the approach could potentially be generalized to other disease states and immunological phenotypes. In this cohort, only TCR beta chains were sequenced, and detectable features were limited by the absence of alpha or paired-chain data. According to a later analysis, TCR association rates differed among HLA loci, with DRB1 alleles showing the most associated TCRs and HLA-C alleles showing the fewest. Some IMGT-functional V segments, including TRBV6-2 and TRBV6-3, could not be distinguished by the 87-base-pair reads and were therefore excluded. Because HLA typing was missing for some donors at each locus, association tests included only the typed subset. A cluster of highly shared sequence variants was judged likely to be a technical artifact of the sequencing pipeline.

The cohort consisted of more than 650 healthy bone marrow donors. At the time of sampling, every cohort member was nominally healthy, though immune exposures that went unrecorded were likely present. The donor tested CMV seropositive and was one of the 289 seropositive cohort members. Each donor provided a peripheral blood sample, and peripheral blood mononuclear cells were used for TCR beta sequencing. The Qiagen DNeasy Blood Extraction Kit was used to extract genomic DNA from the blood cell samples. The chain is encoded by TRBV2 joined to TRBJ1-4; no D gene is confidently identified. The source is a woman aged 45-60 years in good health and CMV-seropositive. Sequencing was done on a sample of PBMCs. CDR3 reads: CASSEANTLATNEKLFF. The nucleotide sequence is TGTGCCAGCAGTGAAGCCAACACCCTTGCAACTAATGAAAAACTGTTTTTT.